This T cell receptor beta chain was identified in a study of T cell clonality in common variable immunodeficiency. Measured with immunoSEQ multiplex PCR; TCRdb has only the in-frame clones, and not every one. Sampling found roughly 51,000 clones, none seen once. The CDR3 runs 11 residues. Germline CDR1 SGHTA, CDR2 FQGNSA. Blood samples were heparinized, about 5 to 9 ml per donor. This clone was recorded at least ten times. The CDR3 is cut off 3 residues early in the read; its end comes from the germline J gene. The chain joins TRBV7-2 to TRBJ1-1, with a tentative D call TRBD1 (6 bases). This clonotype originated in a person between 18 and 69 years old in good health. The sequenced sample consisted of peripheral blood mononuclear cells. The part of the CDR3 DNA that was read is TGTGCCAGCAGCCTAGACAGGCAG. As protein: CASSLDRQ. The entire CDR3 protein reads CASSLDRQAFF.